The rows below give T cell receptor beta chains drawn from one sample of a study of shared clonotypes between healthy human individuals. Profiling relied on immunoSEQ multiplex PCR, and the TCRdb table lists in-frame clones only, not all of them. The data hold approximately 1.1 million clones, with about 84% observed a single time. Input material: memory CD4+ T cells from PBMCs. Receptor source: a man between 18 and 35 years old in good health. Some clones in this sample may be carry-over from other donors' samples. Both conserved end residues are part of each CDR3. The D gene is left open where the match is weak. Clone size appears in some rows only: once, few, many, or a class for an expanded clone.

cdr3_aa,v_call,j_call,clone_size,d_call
CAISPTEYTEAFF,TRBV10-3,TRBJ1-1,few,NA
CASSPATGSLGELFF,TRBV28,TRBJ2-2,once,TRBD1
CASSRSSGGRPDTQYF,TRBV7-2,TRBJ2-3,NA,TRBD2
CAWSTTNEKLFF,TRBV30,TRBJ1-4,once,NA
CASSPAGLAKNIQYF,TRBV7-9,TRBJ2-4,NA,NA
CASSSGSYEQYF,TRBV11-2,TRBJ2-7,NA,NA
CASSLGAGEGSPLHF,TRBV27,TRBJ1-6,once,NA
CASSLESGGTDTQYF,TRBV5-1,TRBJ2-3,NA,TRBD2
CASSYGNIQYF,TRBV6-5,TRBJ2-4,NA,NA
CASSIQGWDTEAFF,TRBV27,TRBJ1-1,NA,TRBD1
CATSRAAGYDEQYF,TRBV15,TRBJ2-7,NA,TRBD2
CASSIGGQGEYEQYF,TRBV7-2,TRBJ2-7,NA,TRBD1
CASSLGGGSRTDTQYF,TRBV5-1,TRBJ2-3,many,TRBD2
CASKGQGYSGNTIYF,TRBV2,TRBJ1-3,many,NA
CASRRTYEQYF,TRBV11-2,TRBJ2-7,NA,NA
CASSVSAVITEAFF,TRBV9,TRBJ1-1,many,NA
CASSLVSGQGWVNEQFF,TRBV5-1,TRBJ2-1,NA,TRBD1
CACRPGRGYTF,TRBV30,TRBJ1-2,NA,NA
CASSLGRRNTDTQYF,TRBV13,TRBJ2-3,NA,NA
CASSVLDSSPVYEQYF,TRBV6-1,TRBJ2-7,NA,NA
CASSQPRAGEQYGYTF,TRBV4-2,TRBJ1-2,few,NA
CASSGGQSTDTQYF,TRBV28,TRBJ2-3,NA,NA
CASSPPRGKRASGDTQYF,TRBV28,TRBJ2-3,NA,NA